The T cell receptor (beta chain) described here comes from a study of blood T cell repertoires in COVID-19. Study-wide context: The origin of the acute and convalescent COVID-19 samples was the United States, Italy and Spain.

After removal of 3 bases from V and 5 bases from J, the junction contained 6 bases not matched to a gene. Germline loops: CDR1 SNHLY, CDR2 FYNNEI. The CDR3 extends over 15 amino acids. Assay used: immunoSEQ multiplex PCR; TCRdb lists only in-frame clones, some missing. The data hold around 52,000 clones, with around 90% observed a single time. This clonotype was obtained from a woman of 80 years or more with acute or convalescent COVID-19. The J gene is TRBJ1-4, the V gene TRBV2; 7 bases are a match to TRBD1. Sequences were obtained from peripheral blood. CDR3 nucleotides: TGTGCCAGCAGTGAGGGGACAGCCTCAAATGAAAAACTGTTTTTT. Translating gives CASSEGTASNEKLFF.